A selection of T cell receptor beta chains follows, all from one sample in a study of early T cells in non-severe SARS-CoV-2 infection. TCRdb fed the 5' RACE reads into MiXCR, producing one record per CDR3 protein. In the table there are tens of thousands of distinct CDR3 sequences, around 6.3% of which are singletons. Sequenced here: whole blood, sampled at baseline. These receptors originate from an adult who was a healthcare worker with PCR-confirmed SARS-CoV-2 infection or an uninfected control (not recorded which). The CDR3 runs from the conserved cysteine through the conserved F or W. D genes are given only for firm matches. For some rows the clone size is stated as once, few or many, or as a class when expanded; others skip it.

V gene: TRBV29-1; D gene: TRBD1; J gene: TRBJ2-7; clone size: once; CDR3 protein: CSVPGTGVYEQYF; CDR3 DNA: TGCAGCGTCCCCGGGACAGGGGTCTACGAGCAGTACTTC
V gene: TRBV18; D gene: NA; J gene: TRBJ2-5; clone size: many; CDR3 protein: CASSQEQGIQETQYF; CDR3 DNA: TGTGCCAGCTCACAGGAGCAGGGGATCCAAGAGACCCAGTACTTC
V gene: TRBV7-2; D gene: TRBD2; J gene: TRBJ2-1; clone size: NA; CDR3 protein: CASRIAGLNEQFF; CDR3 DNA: TGTGCCAGCAGGATAGCGGGGCTCAATGAGCAGTTCTTC
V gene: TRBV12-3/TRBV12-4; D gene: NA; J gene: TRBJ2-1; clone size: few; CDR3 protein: CATEGTNEQFF; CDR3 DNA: TGTGCCACCGAAGGGACGAATGAGCAGTTCTTC
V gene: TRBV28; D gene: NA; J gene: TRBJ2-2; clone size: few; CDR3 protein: CASSTGSPGELFF; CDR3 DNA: TGTGCCAGCAGTACAGGGTCCCCCGGGGAGCTGTTTTTT
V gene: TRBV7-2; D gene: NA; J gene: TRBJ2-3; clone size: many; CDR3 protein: CASSQRTTDTQYF; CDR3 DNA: TGTGCCAGCAGCCAAAGGACCACAGATACGCAGTATTTT
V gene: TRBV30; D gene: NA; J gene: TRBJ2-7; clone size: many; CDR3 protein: CAWTTGFSYEQYF; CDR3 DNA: TGTGCCTGGACCACAGGTTTCTCCTACGAGCAGTACTTC
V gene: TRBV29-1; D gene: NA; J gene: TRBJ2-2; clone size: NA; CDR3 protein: CSTLGAGDTGELFF; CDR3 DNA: TGCAGCACCCTCGGCGCAGGGGACACCGGGGAGCTGTTTTTT
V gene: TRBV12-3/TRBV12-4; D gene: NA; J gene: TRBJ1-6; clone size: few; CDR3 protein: CASGRGGYNSPLHF; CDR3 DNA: TGTGCCAGCGGGAGAGGAGGGTATAATTCACCCCTCCACTTT
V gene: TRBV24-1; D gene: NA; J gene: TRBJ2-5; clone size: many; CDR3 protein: CATSDPRETQYF; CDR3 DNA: TGTGCCACCAGTGATCCGCGAGAGACCCAGTACTTC
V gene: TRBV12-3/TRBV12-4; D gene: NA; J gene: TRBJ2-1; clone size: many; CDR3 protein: CASSFGHGGGEQFF; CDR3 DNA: TGTGCCAGCAGTTTTGGGCATGGAGGCGGAGAGCAGTTCTTC
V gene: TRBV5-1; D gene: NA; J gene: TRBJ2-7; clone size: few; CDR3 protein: CASSSRGGEQYF; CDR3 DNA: TGCGCCAGCAGCTCCCGGGGAGGTGAGCAGTACTTC
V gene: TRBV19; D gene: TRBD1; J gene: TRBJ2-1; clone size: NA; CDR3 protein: CATRQEDRGRDEQFF; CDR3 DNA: TGTGCCACCCGACAAGAGGACAGGGGTAGGGATGAGCAGTTCTTC
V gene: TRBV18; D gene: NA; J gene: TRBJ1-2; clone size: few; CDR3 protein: CGTGNPNYGYTF; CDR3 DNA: TGCGGCACAGGGAATCCTAACTATGGCTACACCTTC
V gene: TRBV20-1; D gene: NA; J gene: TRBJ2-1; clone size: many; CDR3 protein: CSARARRAYNEQFF; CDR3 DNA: TGCAGTGCTAGAGCTCGCCGGGCCTACAATGAGCAGTTCTTC
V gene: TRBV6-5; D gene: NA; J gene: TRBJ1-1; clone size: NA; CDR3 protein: CASSYSRTLNTEAFF; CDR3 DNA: TGTGCCAGCAGTTACTCTAGGACCCTGAACACTGAAGCTTTCTTT
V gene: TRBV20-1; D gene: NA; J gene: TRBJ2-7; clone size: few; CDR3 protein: CSVPGTSSYEQYF; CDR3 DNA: TGCAGCGTCCCCGGGACGAGCTCCTACGAGCAGTACTTC
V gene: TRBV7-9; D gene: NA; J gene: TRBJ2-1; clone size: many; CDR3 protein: CASSPRPGRDNNEQFF; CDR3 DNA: TGTGCCAGCAGCCCACGGCCGGGCCGGGATAACAATGAGCAGTTCTTC
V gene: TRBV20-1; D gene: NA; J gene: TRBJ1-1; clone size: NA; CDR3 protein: CSARDSPRDRPHPEAFF; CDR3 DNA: TGCAGTGCTAGAGATTCTCCCCGGGACCGACCTCACCCTGAAGCTTTCTTT
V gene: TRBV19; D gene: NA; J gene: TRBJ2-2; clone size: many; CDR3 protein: CASSMTVTGELFF; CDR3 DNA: TGTGCCAGTAGTATGACGGTCACCGGGGAGCTGTTTTTT
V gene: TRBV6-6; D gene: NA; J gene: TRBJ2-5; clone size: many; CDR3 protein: CASSYSLARQETQYF; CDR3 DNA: TGTGCCAGCAGTTACTCGCTAGCGCGCCAAGAGACCCAGTACTTC
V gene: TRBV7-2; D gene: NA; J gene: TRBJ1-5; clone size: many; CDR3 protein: CASSLASTALSNQPQHF; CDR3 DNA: TGTGCCAGCAGCTTAGCATCGACAGCCCTCAGCAATCAGCCCCAGCATTTT
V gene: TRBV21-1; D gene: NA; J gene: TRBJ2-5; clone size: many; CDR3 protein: CASSGEGPGQETQYF; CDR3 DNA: TGTGCCAGCAGCGGAGAGGGACCCGGCCAAGAGACCCAGTACTTC
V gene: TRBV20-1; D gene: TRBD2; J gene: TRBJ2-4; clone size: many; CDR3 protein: CSARGGLRAKNIQYF; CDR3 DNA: TGCAGTGCCCGGGGGGGGTTGAGGGCCAAAAACATTCAGTACTTC
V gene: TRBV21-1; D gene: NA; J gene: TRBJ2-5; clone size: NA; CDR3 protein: CASSNGGQETQYF; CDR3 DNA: TGTGCCAGCAGCAATGGCGGTCAAGAGACCCAGTACTTC
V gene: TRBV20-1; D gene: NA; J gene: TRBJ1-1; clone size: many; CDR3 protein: CSVEGGGGTEAFF; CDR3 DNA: TGCAGTGTTGAGGGCGGCGGTGGGACTGAAGCTTTCTTT
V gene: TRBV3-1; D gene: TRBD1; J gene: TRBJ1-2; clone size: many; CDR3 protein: CASSRDRGDGYTF; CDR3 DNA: TGTGCCAGCAGCCGGGACAGGGGAGATGGCTACACCTTC
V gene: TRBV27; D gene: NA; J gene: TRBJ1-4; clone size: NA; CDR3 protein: CASRRIAGNEKLFF; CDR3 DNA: TGTGCCAGCAGAAGAATTGCGGGTAATGAAAAACTGTTTTTT
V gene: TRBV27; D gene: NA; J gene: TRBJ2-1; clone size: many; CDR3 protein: CASSLVLYNEQFF; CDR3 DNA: TGTGCCAGCAGTTTAGTTCTATACAATGAGCAGTTCTTC
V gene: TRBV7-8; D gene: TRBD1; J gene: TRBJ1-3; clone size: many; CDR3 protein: CASSHDRGPGNTIYF; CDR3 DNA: TGTGCCAGCAGCCATGACAGGGGGCCTGGAAACACCATATATTTT
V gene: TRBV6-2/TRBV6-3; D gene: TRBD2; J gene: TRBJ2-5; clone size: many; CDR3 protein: CASSLLAGETETQYF; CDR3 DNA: TGTGCCAGCAGTCTCCTAGCGGGTGAGACTGAGACCCAGTACTTC
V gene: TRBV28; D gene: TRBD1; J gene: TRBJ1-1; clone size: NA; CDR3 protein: CASTLTGEYAEAFF; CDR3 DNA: TGTGCCAGCACCCTGACAGGGGAGTACGCTGAAGCTTTCTTT
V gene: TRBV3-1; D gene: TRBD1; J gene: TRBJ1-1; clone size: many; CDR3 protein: CASRGQTKAFF; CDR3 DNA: TGTGCCAGCAGGGGACAGACCAAAGCTTTCTTT
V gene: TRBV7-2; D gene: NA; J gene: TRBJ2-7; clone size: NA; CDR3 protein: CASAPAHRRSYEQYF; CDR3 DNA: TGTGCCAGCGCTCCGGCACACCGCCGATCCTACGAGCAGTACTTC
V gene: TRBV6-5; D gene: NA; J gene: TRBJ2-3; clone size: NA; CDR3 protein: CASRRTRTDTQYF; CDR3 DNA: TGTGCCAGCAGGCGGACCCGCACAGATACGCAGTATTTT